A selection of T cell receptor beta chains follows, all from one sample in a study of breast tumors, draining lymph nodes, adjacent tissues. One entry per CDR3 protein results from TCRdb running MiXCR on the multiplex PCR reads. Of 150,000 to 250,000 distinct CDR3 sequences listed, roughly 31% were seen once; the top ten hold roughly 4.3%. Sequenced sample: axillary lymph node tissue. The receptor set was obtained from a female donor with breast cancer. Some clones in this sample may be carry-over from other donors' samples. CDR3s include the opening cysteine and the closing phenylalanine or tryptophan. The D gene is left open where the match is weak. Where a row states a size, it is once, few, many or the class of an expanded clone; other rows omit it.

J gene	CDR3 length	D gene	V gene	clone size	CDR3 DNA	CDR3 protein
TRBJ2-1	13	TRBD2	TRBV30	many	TGTGCCTGGAGTGTTTGGGGGGGGAGTGAGCAGTTCTTC	CAWSVWGGSEQFF
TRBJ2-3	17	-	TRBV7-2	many	TGTGCCAGCAGCTTGCCGGGTGGGGTCTGGGGGACAGATACGCAGTATTTT	CASSLPGGVWGTDTQYF
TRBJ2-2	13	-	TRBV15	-	TGTGCCACCAGCAGAGATGAGGCCGGGGAGCTGTTTTTT	CATSRDEAGELFF
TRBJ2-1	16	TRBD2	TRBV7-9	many	TGTGCCAGCAGCTCAGGGAGGACTAGCGGGAGGAATGAGCAGTTCTTC	CASSSGRTSGRNEQFF
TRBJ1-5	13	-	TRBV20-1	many	TGCAGTGCTAGAGAAAACAGGGATCAGCCCCAGCATTTT	CSARENRDQPQHF
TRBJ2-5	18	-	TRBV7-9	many	TGTGCCAGCAGCTTAGGGGGGGGCGGGGCCCAGTACCAAGAGACCCAGTACTTC	CASSLGGGGAQYQETQYF
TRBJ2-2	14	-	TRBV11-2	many	TGTGCCAGCAGCTTGTTAACTAGGACCGGGGAGCTGTTTTTT	CASSLLTRTGELFF
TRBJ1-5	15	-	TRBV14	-	TGTGCCAGCAGCTTAGGGTCAGGGGACCCACAGCCCCAGCATTTT	CASSLGSGDPQPQHF
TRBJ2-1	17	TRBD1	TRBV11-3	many	TGTGCCAGCAGCCCCCGGGGCCGGGACAGGCCTAACAATGAGCAGTTCTTC	CASSPRGRDRPNNEQFF
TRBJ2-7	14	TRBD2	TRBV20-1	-	TGCAGTGCTAGAAGAGGGCCAGCGGGGGGCGCCGGAAACTTC	CSARRGPAGGAGNF
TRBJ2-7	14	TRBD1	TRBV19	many	TGTGCCAGTACTACAGGGGTCGGGTCCTACGAGCAGTACTTC	CASTTGVGSYEQYF
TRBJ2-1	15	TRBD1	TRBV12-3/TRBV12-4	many	TGTGCCAGCACCGTCCGGGGACAGGGGGCAAATGAGCAGTTCTTC	CASTVRGQGANEQFF
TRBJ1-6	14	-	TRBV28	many	TGTGCCAGCAGCTTAGGGGGGAACAATTCACCCCTCCACTTT	CASSLGGNNSPLHF
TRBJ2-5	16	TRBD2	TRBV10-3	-	TGTGCCATCAGTGTGGAGTTTAGCGGGACCGCCGGGACCCAGTACTTC	CAISVEFSGTAGTQYF
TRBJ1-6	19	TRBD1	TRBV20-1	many	TGCAGTGTTCGAAACATCCGGGACAGGGCACACCCCCGGCGTCTAACCCTCCACTTT	CSVRNIRDRAHPRRLTLHF
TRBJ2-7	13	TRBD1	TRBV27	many	TGTGCCAGCAGTAGGGACAGATCCTACGAGCAGTACTTC	CASSRDRSYEQYF
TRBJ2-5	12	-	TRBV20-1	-	TGCAGTGCTAGGGAGGGATATCAGCCCCGGTACTTC	CSAREGYQPRYF
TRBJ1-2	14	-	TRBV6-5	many	TGTGCCAGCAGGATCCGGGGGGGTAACTATGGCTACACCTTC	CASRIRGGNYGYTF
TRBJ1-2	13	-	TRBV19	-	TGTGCCACCCGGGGCCGCCGAACGGATGGCTACACCTTC	CATRGRRTDGYTF
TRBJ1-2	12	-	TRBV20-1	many	TGCAGTGCTAGGTATGGGGCCAGGGGCTACACCTTC	CSARYGARGYTF
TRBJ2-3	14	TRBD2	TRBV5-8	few	TGTGCCAGCAGCGGCGGACTAGTCGCAGATACGCAGTATTTT	CASSGGLVADTQYF
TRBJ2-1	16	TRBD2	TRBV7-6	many	TGTGCCAGCAGCCCGGAACCGGGACTAGCGGGAGGCCAGCAGTTCTTC	CASSPEPGLAGGQQFF
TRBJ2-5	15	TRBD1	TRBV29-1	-	TGCAGCGTTGAAGCCGGGACAGGGTATCAGGAGACCCAGTACTTC	CSVEAGTGYQETQYF
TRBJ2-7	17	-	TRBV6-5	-	TGTGCCAGCAGTTACGGAGGAAACACCGGGAGAGAGGACGAGCAGTACTTC	CASSYGGNTGREDEQYF
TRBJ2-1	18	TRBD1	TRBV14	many	TGTGCCAGCAGCCAAGATTGGGTACTGGGACAGGACTACAATGAGCAGTTCTTC	CASSQDWVLGQDYNEQFF
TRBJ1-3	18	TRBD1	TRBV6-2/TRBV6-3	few	TGTGCCAGCAGATCTACTCCGGGGGACAGCGCCTCTGGAAACACCATATATTTT	CASRSTPGDSASGNTIYF
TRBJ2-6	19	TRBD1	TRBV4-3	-	TGCGCCAGCAGCCACAGCCCCGGGACAGAAACCTCTGGGGCCAACGTCCTGACTTTC	CASSHSPGTETSGANVLTF
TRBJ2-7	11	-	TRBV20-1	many	TGCAGTGCTCCGTCAGGGAACGAGCAGTACTTC	CSAPSGNEQYF
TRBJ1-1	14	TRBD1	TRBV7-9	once	TGTGCCAGCAGCTCGGACAGGGTGGACACTGAAGCTTTCTTT	CASSSDRVDTEAFF
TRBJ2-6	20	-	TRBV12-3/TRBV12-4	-	TGTGCCAGCAGTTTTCAGCAGTTCCCCGGGACCCCACCTAGGGCCAACGTCCTGACTTTC	CASSFQQFPGTPPRANVLTF
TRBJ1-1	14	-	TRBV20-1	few	TGCAGTGCTAGAAGACGGAGCCTGGGGACTGAAGCTTTCTTT	CSARRRSLGTEAFF
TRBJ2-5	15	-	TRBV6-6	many	TGTGCCAGCAGACCTGTAGCGGCTTCCCAAGAGACCCAGTACTTC	CASRPVAASQETQYF
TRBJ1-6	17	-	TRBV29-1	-	TGCAGCGCCGTCGCCACTCGGGGGACCTCCTATAATTCACCCCTCCACTTT	CSAVATRGTSYNSPLHF
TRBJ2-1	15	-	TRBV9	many	TGTGCCAGCAGCGTAGAAGGACTACCTCACAATGAGCAGTTCTTC	CASSVEGLPHNEQFF
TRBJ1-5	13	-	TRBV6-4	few	TGTGCCAGCATCCCCGGGGGCAATCAGCCCCAGCATTTT	CASIPGGNQPQHF
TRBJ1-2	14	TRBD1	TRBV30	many	TGTGCCTGGAGTAAGGGACAGGGAGACTATGGCTACACCTTC	CAWSKGQGDYGYTF
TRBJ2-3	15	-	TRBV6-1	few	TGTGCCAGCACCCCGGGGGGCCCTAGCACAGATACGCAGTATTTT	CASTPGGPSTDTQYF
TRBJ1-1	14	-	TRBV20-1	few	TGCAGTGCTAGTGCCCTTGACAGAACCCTTGAAGCTTTCTTT	CSASALDRTLEAFF
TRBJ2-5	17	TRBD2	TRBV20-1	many	TGCAGTGCTAGAGGGACTAGCGGGGGCTGCGAAACAAAGACCCAGTACTTC	CSARGTSGGCETKTQYF
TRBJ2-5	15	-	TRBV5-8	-	TGTGCCAGCAGCGTACCGGGACCGAGACAAGAGACCCAGTACTTC	CASSVPGPRQETQYF
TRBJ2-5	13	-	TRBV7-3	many	TGTGCCAGCAGCGCATACAGGGCTGAGACCCAGTACTTC	CASSAYRAETQYF
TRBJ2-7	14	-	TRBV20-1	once	TGCGGTGCTAGAGATCGTGCAGCCCGTTCCGAGCAGTACTTC	CGARDRAARSEQYF
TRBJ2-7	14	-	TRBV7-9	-	TGTGCCAGCAGCGTACAGAGACACCCGTACGAGCAGTACTTC	CASSVQRHPYEQYF
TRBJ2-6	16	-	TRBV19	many	TGTGCCAGTAGTGCAGGACTACTCTCTGGGGCCAACGTCCTGACTTTC	CASSAGLLSGANVLTF
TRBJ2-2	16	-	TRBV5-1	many	TGCGCCAGCAGCTTATCTCTAGCGAGGACTGCCGGGGAGCTGTTTTTT	CASSLSLARTAGELFF
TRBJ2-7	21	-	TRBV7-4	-	-	CASSFYICSARDLRLSYEQYF
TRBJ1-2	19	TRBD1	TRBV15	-	TGTGCCACCAGCAGAGGTCGGGAAAGGACAGGGGGCTGGGACTATGGCTACACCTTC	CATSRGRERTGGWDYGYTF
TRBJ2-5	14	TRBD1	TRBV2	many	TGTGCCAGCAGCGAGGGACAGACCCAAGAGACCCAGTACTTC	CASSEGQTQETQYF
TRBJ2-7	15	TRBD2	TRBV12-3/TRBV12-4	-	TGTGCCAGCAGTGAACTAGCGGGGGGTAACTACGAGCAGTACTTC	CASSELAGGNYEQYF
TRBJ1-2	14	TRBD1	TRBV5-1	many	TGCGCCAGCAGCCGGACAGGGTTTGACTATGGCTACACCTTC	CASSRTGFDYGYTF
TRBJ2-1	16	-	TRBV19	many	TGTGCCAGTAGTTCGGGTCGCGGGACTCCGTACAATGAGCAGTTCTTC	CASSSGRGTPYNEQFF
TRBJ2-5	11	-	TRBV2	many	TGTGCCAGCTCACCACAAGAGACCCAGTACTTC	CASSPQETQYF
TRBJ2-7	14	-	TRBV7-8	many	TGTGCCAGCAGCCCGTCCTTGCAGGGAGGCGAGCAGTACTTC	CASSPSLQGGEQYF
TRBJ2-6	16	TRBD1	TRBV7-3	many	TGTGCCAGCAGTTGGGGACAGGGAATTGGGGCCAACGTCCTGACTTTC	CASSWGQGIGANVLTF
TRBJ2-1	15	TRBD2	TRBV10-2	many	TGCGCCAGCAGGCCCGGGACTAGCGGGCTCAATGAGCAGTTCTTC	CASRPGTSGLNEQFF